The rows below give T cell receptor beta chains drawn from one sample of a study of immune evolution from preneoplasia to lung adenocarcinoma. Produced via immunoSEQ multiplex PCR; TCRdb's table is partial and in-frame only. Here the sample spans about 8,000 clones, more than 70% being singletons. The sample consisted of FFPE adjacent normal lung tissue. These receptors came from a person aged 65-85 years with lung adenocarcinoma. CDR3s include the opening cysteine and the closing phenylalanine or tryptophan. D genes are given only for firm matches. Clone size is shown for a subset of rows, as once, few, many or a class of expanded clone.

CDR3 protein: CASSFSGRADTGELFF; CDR3 DNA: TGCGCCAGCAGCTTTTCCGGGAGGGCCGACACCGGGGAGCTGTTTTTT; J gene: TRBJ2-2; D gene: TRBD2; CDR3 length: 16; clone size: .; V gene: TRBV5-1
CDR3 protein: CASSRDPMNTEAFF; CDR3 DNA: TGCGCCAGCAGTCGGGACCCCATGAACACTGAAGCTTTCTTT; J gene: TRBJ1-1; D gene: .; CDR3 length: 14; clone size: .; V gene: TRBV10-2
CDR3 protein: CASSSADREREKLFF; CDR3 DNA: TGTGCCAGCAGCTCCGCGGACAGGGAAAGGGAAAAACTGTTTTTT; J gene: TRBJ1-4; D gene: TRBD1; CDR3 length: 15; clone size: large; V gene: TRBV7-8
CDR3 protein: CASSPLPGARNEQFF; CDR3 DNA: TGTGCCAGCAGCCCTCTTCCCGGGGCGAGGAATGAGCAGTTCTTC; J gene: TRBJ2-1; D gene: .; CDR3 length: 15; clone size: .; V gene: TRBV7-3
CDR3 protein: CASSSGDSPGDTQYF; CDR3 DNA: TGTGCCAGCAGCTCTGGGGACAGCCCAGGAGATACGCAGTATTTT; J gene: TRBJ2-3; D gene: TRBD1; CDR3 length: 15; clone size: .; V gene: TRBV7-9
CDR3 protein: CSAAVGGRANEQFF; CDR3 DNA: TGCAGCGCCGCCGTGGGCGGGAGGGCCAATGAGCAGTTCTTC; J gene: TRBJ2-1; D gene: TRBD2; CDR3 length: 14; clone size: .; V gene: TRBV29-1
CDR3 protein: CASSLVEGAADTQYF; CDR3 DNA: TGCGCCAGCAGCTTGGTAGAGGGGGCTGCAGATACGCAGTATTTT; J gene: TRBJ2-3; D gene: TRBD1; CDR3 length: 15; clone size: .; V gene: TRBV5-1
CDR3 protein: CASTRETVYGYTF; CDR3 DNA: TGTGCCAGCACTAGAGAGACGGTATATGGCTACACCTTC; J gene: TRBJ1-2; D gene: .; CDR3 length: 13; clone size: .; V gene: TRBV6-6
CDR3 protein: CSVVQDETNEKLFF; CDR3 DNA: TGCAGCGTTGTACAGGATGAGACTAATGAAAAACTGTTTTTT; J gene: TRBJ1-4; D gene: .; CDR3 length: 14; clone size: .; V gene: TRBV29-1
CDR3 protein: CASSPSNEKLFF; CDR3 DNA: TGTGCCAGCTCACCTAGTAATGAAAAACTGTTTTTT; J gene: TRBJ1-4; D gene: .; CDR3 length: 12; clone size: .; V gene: TRBV18
CDR3 protein: CASSLTAGGLADTQYF; CDR3 DNA: TGTGCCAGCAGCTTGACTGCAGGGGGTCTCGCAGATACGCAGTATTTT; J gene: TRBJ2-3; D gene: TRBD1; CDR3 length: 16; clone size: .; V gene: TRBV7-3
CDR3 protein: CASSYGLTSSGNTIYF; CDR3 DNA: TGTGCCAGCAGTTACGGGCTGACGAGCTCTGGAAACACCATATATTTT; J gene: TRBJ1-3; D gene: .; CDR3 length: 16; clone size: .; V gene: TRBV6-5
CDR3 protein: CASSLGSNEKLFF; CDR3 DNA: TGTGCCAGCAGCTTGGGTTCTAATGAAAAACTGTTTTTT; J gene: TRBJ1-4; D gene: .; CDR3 length: 13; clone size: .; V gene: TRBV5-4
CDR3 protein: CSVTRPGQGNNEQFF; CDR3 DNA: TGCAGCGTTACACGACCGGGACAGGGAAACAATGAGCAGTTCTTC; J gene: TRBJ2-1; D gene: TRBD1; CDR3 length: 15; clone size: .; V gene: TRBV29-1
CDR3 protein: CASSLAGAANIQYF; CDR3 DNA: TGTGCCAGCAGCTTAGCTGGGGCGGCAAACATTCAGTACTTC; J gene: TRBJ2-4; D gene: .; CDR3 length: 14; clone size: .; V gene: TRBV11-2
CDR3 protein: CASSPGQAIEKLFF; CDR3 DNA: TGTGCCAGCAGCCCGGGACAGGCCATTGAAAAACTGTTTTTT; J gene: TRBJ1-4; D gene: TRBD1; CDR3 length: 14; clone size: .; V gene: TRBV4-2
CDR3 protein: CASSVEDHYTDTQYF; CDR3 DNA: TGTGCCAGCAGCGTAGAGGACCACTACACAGATACGCAGTATTTT; J gene: TRBJ2-3; D gene: .; CDR3 length: 15; clone size: .; V gene: TRBV9
CDR3 protein: CASSGGTVNTEAFF; CDR3 DNA: TGCGCCAGCAGCGGCGGGACAGTCAACACTGAAGCTTTCTTT; J gene: TRBJ1-1; D gene: TRBD1; CDR3 length: 14; clone size: .; V gene: TRBV5-1
CDR3 protein: CASSTGLFYEQYF; CDR3 DNA: TGCGCCAGCAGTACTGGACTTTTCTACGAGCAGTACTTC; J gene: TRBJ2-7; D gene: .; CDR3 length: 13; clone size: .; V gene: TRBV5-1
CDR3 protein: CAWSEGLAGAGKTQYF; CDR3 DNA: TGTGCCTGGAGTGAGGGACTAGCGGGGGCAGGGAAGACCCAGTACTTC; J gene: TRBJ2-5; D gene: TRBD2; CDR3 length: 16; clone size: .; V gene: TRBV30
CDR3 protein: CSVVRSSSTGELFF; CDR3 DNA: TGCAGCGTAGTAAGGTCCTCGAGCACCGGGGAGCTGTTTTTT; J gene: TRBJ2-2; D gene: .; CDR3 length: 14; clone size: few; V gene: TRBV29-1
CDR3 protein: CASSDTGNEQFF; CDR3 DNA: TGTGCCAGCAGCGACACAGGGAATGAGCAGTTCTTC; J gene: TRBJ2-1; D gene: .; CDR3 length: 12; clone size: .; V gene: TRBV11-3
CDR3 protein: CASSPPSGETQYF; CDR3 DNA: TGCGCCAGCAGCCCCCCCTCGGGGGAGACCCAGTACTTC; J gene: TRBJ2-5; D gene: .; CDR3 length: 13; clone size: once; V gene: TRBV4-1
CDR3 protein: CASSSTGGDGYTF; CDR3 DNA: TGTGCCAGCAGTTCAACAGGGGGCGATGGCTACACCTTC; J gene: TRBJ1-2; D gene: TRBD1; CDR3 length: 13; clone size: .; V gene: TRBV28
CDR3 protein: CASSPRTVAKNIQYF; CDR3 DNA: TGTGCCAGCAGTCCCCGGACAGTAGCCAAAAACATTCAGTACTTC; J gene: TRBJ2-4; D gene: .; CDR3 length: 15; clone size: .; V gene: TRBV28
CDR3 protein: CASSRGTGGHSGNTIYF; CDR3 DNA: TGTGCCAGCAGCAGGGGGACAGGGGGCCACTCTGGAAACACCATATATTTT; J gene: TRBJ1-3; D gene: TRBD1; CDR3 length: 17; clone size: few; V gene: TRBV5-4
CDR3 protein: CASSQVSGGYTDTQYF; CDR3 DNA: TGTGCCAGCAGCCAAGTGTCGGGGGGCTACACAGATACGCAGTATTTT; J gene: TRBJ2-3; D gene: .; CDR3 length: 16; clone size: .; V gene: TRBV4-2
CDR3 protein: CASSTLTGNGYTF; CDR3 DNA: TGTGCCAGCAGTACCCTGACAGGGAATGGCTACACCTTC; J gene: TRBJ1-2; D gene: TRBD1; CDR3 length: 13; clone size: .; V gene: TRBV6-5
CDR3 protein: CASSSPRTGQEQFF; CDR3 DNA: TGTGCCAGCAGTTCACCTAGGACAGGTCAGGAGCAGTTCTTC; J gene: TRBJ2-1; D gene: TRBD1; CDR3 length: 14; clone size: few; V gene: TRBV28
CDR3 protein: CASSLVQDTEAFF; CDR3 DNA: TGTGCCAGCAGCTTAGTTCAGGACACTGAAGCTTTCTTT; J gene: TRBJ1-1; D gene: .; CDR3 length: 13; clone size: once; V gene: TRBV7-9
CDR3 protein: CASSLAGTSGSSYEQYF; CDR3 DNA: TGTGCCAGCAGCTTAGCGGGGACTAGCGGGAGCTCCTACGAGCAGTACTTC; J gene: TRBJ2-7; D gene: TRBD2; CDR3 length: 17; clone size: .; V gene: TRBV7-8
CDR3 protein: CASSYSNRGSDGYTF; CDR3 DNA: TGTGCCAGCAGTTACTCCAACAGGGGGTCGGATGGCTACACCTTC; J gene: TRBJ1-2; D gene: TRBD1; CDR3 length: 15; clone size: .; V gene: TRBV6-5
CDR3 protein: CASSPWGGEEKLFF; CDR3 DNA: TGCGCCAGCAGTCCTTGGGGGGGGGAGGAAAAACTGTTTTTT; J gene: TRBJ1-4; D gene: .; CDR3 length: 14; clone size: .; V gene: TRBV4-1
CDR3 protein: CASSWGQGSTGELFF; CDR3 DNA: TGTGCCAGCAGCTGGGGACAGGGGTCCACCGGGGAGCTGTTTTTT; J gene: TRBJ2-2; D gene: TRBD1; CDR3 length: 15; clone size: once; V gene: TRBV4-2
CDR3 protein: CASSVEFGGQGEGYTF; CDR3 DNA: TGTGCCAGCAGCGTAGAATTTGGGGGACAGGGAGAAGGCTACACCTTC; J gene: TRBJ1-2; D gene: TRBD1; CDR3 length: 16; clone size: .; V gene: TRBV9
CDR3 protein: CASSYRHYEQYF; CDR3 DNA: TGTGCCAGCAGTTACAGGCACTACGAGCAGTACTTC; J gene: TRBJ2-7; D gene: .; CDR3 length: 12; clone size: .; V gene: TRBV2
CDR3 protein: CASTDRGISNQPQHF; CDR3 DNA: TGTGCCAGCACTGATAGAGGGATTAGCAATCAGCCCCAGCATTTT; J gene: TRBJ1-5; D gene: .; CDR3 length: 15; clone size: .; V gene: TRBV6-1
CDR3 protein: CSVAPDGGDWTQYF; CDR3 DNA: TGCAGCGTTGCCCCCGACGGCGGGGATTGGACGCAGTATTTT; J gene: TRBJ2-3; D gene: .; CDR3 length: 14; clone size: .; V gene: TRBV29-1
CDR3 protein: CASSLGTAQGQYF; CDR3 DNA: TGTGCCAGCAGCTTAGGGACAGCACAGGGGCAGTACTTC; J gene: TRBJ2-7; D gene: .; CDR3 length: 13; clone size: .; V gene: TRBV11-2
CDR3 protein: CASSHRSSGANVLTF; CDR3 DNA: TGTGCCAGCTCCCACAGGAGCTCTGGGGCCAACGTCCTGACTTTC; J gene: TRBJ2-6; D gene: .; CDR3 length: 15; clone size: .; V gene: TRBV18
CDR3 protein: CASSLGGLEGSRGYTF; CDR3 DNA: TGTGCCAGCAGCTTAGGGGGTTTGGAGGGGAGTCGGGGCTACACCTTC; J gene: TRBJ1-2; D gene: .; CDR3 length: 16; clone size: .; V gene: TRBV7-2
CDR3 protein: CASSLARGQSNQPQHF; CDR3 DNA: TGTGCCAGCAGCTTGGCCCGGGGACAGAGCAATCAGCCCCAGCATTTT; J gene: TRBJ1-5; D gene: TRBD1; CDR3 length: 16; clone size: .; V gene: TRBV5-6
CDR3 protein: CASSLIRGAQETQYF; CDR3 DNA: TGTGCCAGCAGTTTAATAAGAGGGGCTCAAGAGACCCAGTACTTC; J gene: TRBJ2-5; D gene: .; CDR3 length: 15; clone size: .; V gene: TRBV28
CDR3 protein: CAWSLDRGYGYTF; CDR3 DNA: TGTGCCTGGAGTTTGGACAGGGGATATGGCTACACCTTC; J gene: TRBJ1-2; D gene: TRBD1; CDR3 length: 13; clone size: .; V gene: TRBV30
CDR3 protein: CSVEGDQRGRGELFF; CDR3 DNA: TGCAGCGTTGAAGGGGACCAAAGGGGCCGCGGGGAGCTGTTTTTT; J gene: TRBJ2-2; D gene: .; CDR3 length: 15; clone size: .; V gene: TRBV29-1
CDR3 protein: CASSRDSEDGYTF; CDR3 DNA: TGTGCCAGCAGCCGGGACAGCGAGGATGGCTACACCTTC; J gene: TRBJ1-2; D gene: TRBD1; CDR3 length: 13; clone size: .; V gene: TRBV7-2
CDR3 protein: CASSVGGWTDTQYF; CDR3 DNA: TGTGCCAGCAGCGTAGGGGGCTGGACAGATACGCAGTATTTT; J gene: TRBJ2-3; D gene: .; CDR3 length: 14; clone size: .; V gene: TRBV9
CDR3 protein: CASSLAGLYKQYF; CDR3 DNA: TGCGCCAGCAGCTTGGCAGGGCTATACAAGCAGTACTTC; J gene: TRBJ2-7; D gene: .; CDR3 length: 13; clone size: once; V gene: TRBV5-1
CDR3 protein: CASSFGRGYEQYF; CDR3 DNA: TGTGCCAGCAGTTTCGGCAGGGGGTACGAGCAGTACTTC; J gene: TRBJ2-7; D gene: TRBD1; CDR3 length: 13; clone size: .; V gene: TRBV27
CDR3 protein: CASSPEVPKETQYF; CDR3 DNA: TGTGCCAGCAGCCCAGAGGTGCCCAAAGAGACCCAGTACTTC; J gene: TRBJ2-5; D gene: .; CDR3 length: 14; clone size: few; V gene: TRBV7-6
CDR3 protein: CASSPYRGTDTQYF; CDR3 DNA: TGTGCCAGCAGCCCATACAGGGGCACAGATACGCAGTATTTT; J gene: TRBJ2-3; D gene: .; CDR3 length: 14; clone size: .; V gene: TRBV14
CDR3 protein: CASSQDWKRTEAFF; CDR3 DNA: TGTGCCAGCAGCCAAGATTGGAAGAGGACTGAAGCTTTCTTT; J gene: TRBJ1-1; D gene: .; CDR3 length: 14; clone size: .; V gene: TRBV14